The TCR beta chain described here comes from a study of T cell changes during pregnancy in multiple sclerosis. Here immunoSEQ multiplex PCR was the method, and the copy in TCRdb shows in-frame clones only, minus some. The sample has more than 30,000 clones; 75% to 95% are singletons. This CDR3 comprises 19 residues. Germline-derived CDR1 and CDR2 are SGHTA and FQGNSA. V lost 1 base and J lost 7, with 25 bases in between. The sequencing used CD4+ T cells from peripheral blood mononuclear cells, collected in the third trimester of pregnancy. The receptor's source is a female donor in good health, enrolled as a control in a pregnancy study. V gene TRBV7-2 combines with J gene TRBJ1-4, with D possibly being TRBD1 (5 bases). CDR3 residues: CASSLDPPSFVGGGEKLFF. As DNA, the CDR3 is TGTGCCAGCAGCTTAGACCCCCCGTCCTTCGTGGGGGGGGGTGAAAAACTGTTTTTT.